The rows below give T cell receptor beta chains drawn from one sample of a study of vaccination and CD4 T cells after COVID-19. No antigen has been identified for these receptors. MiXCR, applied by TCRdb to the PCR reads, yields one record per CDR3 protein. The table shows 15,000 or so distinct CDR3 sequences, with 38% occurring only once. Sample: CD4+ T cells from blood, cultured in vitro. These receptors came from a human donor who had recovered from COVID-19. Each CDR3 is given with its conserved first and last residue. A D gene is named only where the DNA matches it firmly. A row's size may be missing; if present it is once, few, many or a size class.

v_call: TRBV6-2/TRBV6-3; d_call: -; j_call: TRBJ2-7; clone_size: few; cdr3_nt: TGTGCCAGCAGCGGGACGGAAACCTACGAGCAGTACTTC; cdr3_aa: CASSGTETYEQYF
v_call: TRBV10-3; d_call: -; j_call: TRBJ2-1; clone_size: few; cdr3_nt: TGTGCCATCGGGGGCGGTCACAATGAGCAGTTCTTC; cdr3_aa: CAIGGGHNEQFF
v_call: TRBV5-1; d_call: TRBD1; j_call: TRBJ1-3; clone_size: -; cdr3_nt: TGCGCCAGCAGCGACCCGGGACAGGGGAATGGAAACACCATATATTTT; cdr3_aa: CASSDPGQGNGNTIYF
v_call: TRBV19; d_call: -; j_call: TRBJ2-3; clone_size: -; cdr3_nt: TGTGCCACAGGGGCGGATACGCAGTATTTT; cdr3_aa: CATGADTQYF
v_call: TRBV5-5; d_call: TRBD2; j_call: TRBJ2-1; clone_size: -; cdr3_nt: TGTGCCAGCAGCCCGATAGCGGGAGTCTTGGATGAGCAGTTCTTC; cdr3_aa: CASSPIAGVLDEQFF
v_call: TRBV27; d_call: -; j_call: TRBJ1-1; clone_size: -; cdr3_nt: TGTGCCAGCAGACCCCGACAGGACTTGAACACTGAAGCTTTCTTT; cdr3_aa: CASRPRQDLNTEAFF
v_call: TRBV2; d_call: -; j_call: TRBJ1-1; clone_size: -; cdr3_nt: TGTGCCAGCAGTGAAAGGTGGTCGGGGAGATATGAAGCTTTCTTT; cdr3_aa: CASSERWSGRYEAFF
v_call: TRBV30; d_call: -; j_call: TRBJ1-2; clone_size: few; cdr3_nt: TGTGCCTGGCATAACAGGGCTAACTATGGCTACACCTTC; cdr3_aa: CAWHNRANYGYTF
v_call: TRBV5-1; d_call: TRBD2; j_call: TRBJ2-1; clone_size: -; cdr3_nt: TGCGCCAGCAGCCGAAGTACTAGCGGGAGGGTGACAGGGCGGCAGTTCTTC; cdr3_aa: CASSRSTSGRVTGRQFF
v_call: TRBV5-1; d_call: TRBD1; j_call: TRBJ2-3; clone_size: few; cdr3_nt: TGCGCCAGCAGCTTTACAGGGGACCGGGATACGCAGTATTTT; cdr3_aa: CASSFTGDRDTQYF
v_call: TRBV5-5; d_call: -; j_call: TRBJ1-5; clone_size: -; cdr3_nt: TGTGCCAGCAGCATGGACAGCAATCAGCCCCAGCATTTT; cdr3_aa: CASSMDSNQPQHF
v_call: TRBV23-1; d_call: TRBD1; j_call: TRBJ2-3; clone_size: -; cdr3_nt: TGCGCCAGCAGTCCCAAGGGGGCGCGAACAGATACGCAGTATTTT; cdr3_aa: CASSPKGARTDTQYF
v_call: TRBV28; d_call: -; j_call: TRBJ1-1; clone_size: -; cdr3_nt: TGTGCCAGCAGATTACAGGGGAACACTGAAGCTTTCTTT; cdr3_aa: CASRLQGNTEAFF
v_call: TRBV12-3/TRBV12-4; d_call: -; j_call: TRBJ1-2; clone_size: few; cdr3_nt: TGTGCCAGCAGCCTGGACAGCACTAACTATGGCTACACCTTC; cdr3_aa: CASSLDSTNYGYTF
v_call: TRBV20-1; d_call: -; j_call: TRBJ2-5; clone_size: few; cdr3_nt: TGCAGTGGGGAGACTACTTTTGAGACCCAGTACTTC; cdr3_aa: CSGETTFETQYF
v_call: TRBV12-3/TRBV12-4; d_call: -; j_call: TRBJ2-5; clone_size: few; cdr3_nt: TGTGCCAGCAATCAACATCGGGCAGAGACCCAGTACTTC; cdr3_aa: CASNQHRAETQYF
v_call: TRBV20-1; d_call: -; j_call: TRBJ2-7; clone_size: -; cdr3_nt: TGCAGTGCCCCCGACCTAACCTACGAGCAGTACTTC; cdr3_aa: CSAPDLTYEQYF
v_call: TRBV6-5; d_call: -; j_call: TRBJ2-7; clone_size: -; cdr3_nt: TGTGCCAGCAGTTATGTCTACGAGCAGTACTTC; cdr3_aa: CASSYVYEQYF
v_call: TRBV6-1; d_call: -; j_call: TRBJ2-4; clone_size: -; cdr3_nt: TGTGCCAGCAGTGGTGAGGGTCCGGGCACGTACTTC; cdr3_aa: CASSGEGPGTYF
v_call: TRBV7-9; d_call: -; j_call: TRBJ1-1; clone_size: -; cdr3_nt: TGTGCCAGCAGCAGGACGGGGGTTGGGGCTGAAGCTTTCTTT; cdr3_aa: CASSRTGVGAEAFF
v_call: TRBV30; d_call: -; j_call: TRBJ2-5; clone_size: -; cdr3_nt: TGTGCCTGGAGTACCCGTACCCAAGAGACCCAGTACTTC; cdr3_aa: CAWSTRTQETQYF
v_call: TRBV7-8; d_call: -; j_call: TRBJ1-5; clone_size: few; cdr3_nt: TGTGCCAGCAGCATTGAATTGGGGGGAAATCAGCCCCAGCATTTT; cdr3_aa: CASSIELGGNQPQHF
v_call: TRBV6-2/TRBV6-3; d_call: TRBD2; j_call: TRBJ2-7; clone_size: -; cdr3_nt: TGTGCCAGCAAGCCGAGCGGGATCTCCTACGAGCAGTACTTC; cdr3_aa: CASKPSGISYEQYF
v_call: TRBV28; d_call: -; j_call: TRBJ1-3; clone_size: -; cdr3_nt: TGTGCCAGCACGGGAGGAACCAGGACGGGAAACACCATATATTTT; cdr3_aa: CASTGGTRTGNTIYF
v_call: TRBV19; d_call: TRBD1; j_call: TRBJ2-7; clone_size: -; cdr3_nt: TGTGCCAGTAGTAAGACAGGGGGGCGTCGCTACTACGAGCAGTACTTC; cdr3_aa: CASSKTGGRRYYEQYF
v_call: TRBV20-1; d_call: -; j_call: TRBJ1-1; clone_size: few; cdr3_nt: TGCAGTGCTAGAGCAGGGGACACTGAAGCTTTCTTT; cdr3_aa: CSARAGDTEAFF
v_call: TRBV20-1; d_call: -; j_call: TRBJ2-7; clone_size: -; cdr3_nt: TGCAGTGCTGGAGCCCCCGGCGGCGAGCAGTACTTC; cdr3_aa: CSAGAPGGEQYF
v_call: TRBV27; d_call: TRBD1; j_call: TRBJ1-2; clone_size: -; cdr3_nt: TGTGCCAGCAGTTGGACAGGGGGGAACTATGGCTACACCTTC; cdr3_aa: CASSWTGGNYGYTF
v_call: TRBV5-4; d_call: -; j_call: TRBJ1-1; clone_size: few; cdr3_nt: TGTGCCAGCAGCCGAACCGGGAGGGCCGGGGCTTTCTTT; cdr3_aa: CASSRTGRAGAFF
v_call: TRBV20-1; d_call: -; j_call: TRBJ2-2; clone_size: -; cdr3_nt: TGCAGTGTCCCGAAAACCGACACCGGGGAGCTGTTTTTT; cdr3_aa: CSVPKTDTGELFF
v_call: TRBV7-8; d_call: -; j_call: TRBJ1-2; clone_size: -; cdr3_nt: TGTGCCAGCAGCTTAGTGGCAGCTAACTATGGCTACACCTTC; cdr3_aa: CASSLVAANYGYTF
v_call: TRBV7-2; d_call: -; j_call: TRBJ1-2; clone_size: few; cdr3_nt: TGTGCCAGCAGCCTGGACACCTTCTATGGCTACACCTTC; cdr3_aa: CASSLDTFYGYTF
v_call: TRBV20-1; d_call: -; j_call: TRBJ1-6; clone_size: -; cdr3_nt: TGCAGTGCTAGAGAGACCAAAGGGGACTCTTCACCCCTCCACTTT; cdr3_aa: CSARETKGDSSPLHF
v_call: TRBV7-9; d_call: TRBD1; j_call: TRBJ1-2; clone_size: -; cdr3_nt: TGTGCCAGCAGCTTAGCTTCAACCCCAGGGGGTTACTATGGCTACACCTTC; cdr3_aa: CASSLASTPGGYYGYTF
v_call: TRBV12-3/TRBV12-4; d_call: TRBD1; j_call: TRBJ1-1; clone_size: once; cdr3_nt: TGTGCCAGCAGCCCGACGGACAGGGACTCTGAAGCTTTCTTT; cdr3_aa: CASSPTDRDSEAFF
v_call: TRBV30; d_call: TRBD1; j_call: TRBJ2-7; clone_size: -; cdr3_nt: TGTGCCTGGAGCAACACAGGGGTTTACGAGCAGTACTTC; cdr3_aa: CAWSNTGVYEQYF
v_call: TRBV7-9; d_call: -; j_call: TRBJ1-1; clone_size: -; cdr3_nt: TGTGCCAGCAGCCAAGGGGGGACCGGTGAAGCTTTCTTT; cdr3_aa: CASSQGGTGEAFF
v_call: TRBV12-3/TRBV12-4; d_call: -; j_call: TRBJ1-1; clone_size: few; cdr3_nt: TGTGCCAGCAGGGGGGGGCAGGGCTTTATGAACACTGAAGCTTTCTTT; cdr3_aa: CASRGGQGFMNTEAFF
v_call: TRBV10-3; d_call: TRBD1; j_call: TRBJ1-1; clone_size: -; cdr3_nt: TGTGCCATCAGGGGACAGGGGATCGGGGACACTGAAGCTTTCTTT; cdr3_aa: CAIRGQGIGDTEAFF
v_call: TRBV28; d_call: -; j_call: TRBJ1-2; clone_size: -; cdr3_nt: TGTGCCAGCAGTTTCCCCGTTACAGTCCGCTATGGCTACACCTTC; cdr3_aa: CASSFPVTVRYGYTF
v_call: TRBV7-9; d_call: -; j_call: TRBJ2-7; clone_size: -; cdr3_nt: TGTGCCAGCAGCCCCACCCCGCGGATACCCCCAAGGGTAGCTACCTCCTACGAGCAGTACTTC; cdr3_aa: CASSPTPRIPPRVATSYEQYF
v_call: TRBV9; d_call: TRBD1; j_call: TRBJ1-2; clone_size: -; cdr3_nt: TGTGCCAGCAGCGTAGAGGCAGGGGGCAGCTATGGCTACACCTTC; cdr3_aa: CASSVEAGGSYGYTF
v_call: TRBV2; d_call: -; j_call: TRBJ2-3; clone_size: -; cdr3_nt: TGTGCCAGCACGGGCATCTATAGCAATCAGCCCCAGTATTTT; cdr3_aa: CASTGIYSNQPQYF
v_call: TRBV6-1; d_call: -; j_call: TRBJ2-1; clone_size: -; cdr3_nt: TGTGCCAGCACCTCCGGCAGGGCCTACAATGAGCAGTTCTTC; cdr3_aa: CASTSGRAYNEQFF
v_call: TRBV30; d_call: -; j_call: TRBJ1-1; clone_size: -; cdr3_nt: TGTGCCTGGAGTGTAATGGGGTTCGGGATGAACACTGAAGCTTTCTTT; cdr3_aa: CAWSVMGFGMNTEAFF
v_call: TRBV6-2/TRBV6-3; d_call: TRBD1; j_call: TRBJ1-2; clone_size: few; cdr3_nt: TGTGCCAGCAGAGAGCCGGGACAGGAGCATGGCTACACCTTC; cdr3_aa: CASREPGQEHGYTF
v_call: TRBV6-2/TRBV6-3; d_call: -; j_call: TRBJ2-5; clone_size: few; cdr3_nt: TGTGCCAGCAGTTCAAGACGGACCCAAGAGACCCAGTACTTC; cdr3_aa: CASSSRRTQETQYF
v_call: TRBV20-1; d_call: TRBD1; j_call: TRBJ2-7; clone_size: -; cdr3_nt: TGCAGTGCTAAAAGGCAGGGGGCGAGTAGGTCCTGCGAGCAGTACTTC; cdr3_aa: CSAKRQGASRSCEQYF
v_call: TRBV20-1; d_call: TRBD1; j_call: TRBJ1-5; clone_size: medium-sized; cdr3_nt: TGCAGTGCTGAGGACAGGGGGTTTGGTCAGCCCCAGCATTTT; cdr3_aa: CSAEDRGFGQPQHF
v_call: TRBV27; d_call: TRBD2; j_call: TRBJ2-3; clone_size: few; cdr3_nt: TGTGCCAGCAGTAAGGGAGGGTTCACAGATACGCAGTATTTT; cdr3_aa: CASSKGGFTDTQYF
v_call: TRBV10-3; d_call: -; j_call: TRBJ1-3; clone_size: few; cdr3_nt: TGTGCCATCAGATCAGGGGCTGGAAACACCATATATTTT; cdr3_aa: CAIRSGAGNTIYF
v_call: TRBV5-6; d_call: -; j_call: TRBJ2-7; clone_size: -; cdr3_nt: TGTGCCAGCAGCTTAAGGACAGAGAGGTTACTCTACGAGCAGTACTTC; cdr3_aa: CASSLRTERLLYEQYF
v_call: TRBV6-1; d_call: TRBD1; j_call: TRBJ2-3; clone_size: -; cdr3_nt: TGTGCCAGCAAGCAGGGGGCTAGCACAGATACGCAGTATTTT; cdr3_aa: CASKQGASTDTQYF
v_call: TRBV12-3/TRBV12-4; d_call: -; j_call: TRBJ2-1; clone_size: -; cdr3_nt: TGTGCCAGCAGTACGGGACCTCTCAATGAGCAGTTCTTC; cdr3_aa: CASSTGPLNEQFF
v_call: TRBV28; d_call: TRBD1; j_call: TRBJ2-7; clone_size: -; cdr3_nt: TGTGCCAGCACCACAGGGACAGGGGGCGCGGGCGAGCAGTACTTC; cdr3_aa: CASTTGTGGAGEQYF
v_call: TRBV30; d_call: -; j_call: TRBJ2-1; clone_size: few; cdr3_nt: TGTGCCTGGGGTGGGCGGCTGAGCTCCTACAATGAGCAGTTCTTC; cdr3_aa: CAWGGRLSSYNEQFF
v_call: TRBV20-1; d_call: TRBD2; j_call: TRBJ2-7; clone_size: few; cdr3_nt: TGCAGTGCCTGGTTGTCAGCGGGAGGAGGGGAGCAGTACTTC; cdr3_aa: CSAWLSAGGGEQYF
v_call: TRBV20-1; d_call: -; j_call: TRBJ2-2; clone_size: -; cdr3_nt: TGCAGTGCGCGTACAGCGAACACCGGGGAGCTGTTTTTT; cdr3_aa: CSARTANTGELFF
v_call: TRBV19; d_call: -; j_call: TRBJ2-6; clone_size: -; cdr3_nt: TGTGCCACCGCGCAGGGGTCAAGCTCTGGGGCCAACGTCCTGACTTTC; cdr3_aa: CATAQGSSSGANVLTF